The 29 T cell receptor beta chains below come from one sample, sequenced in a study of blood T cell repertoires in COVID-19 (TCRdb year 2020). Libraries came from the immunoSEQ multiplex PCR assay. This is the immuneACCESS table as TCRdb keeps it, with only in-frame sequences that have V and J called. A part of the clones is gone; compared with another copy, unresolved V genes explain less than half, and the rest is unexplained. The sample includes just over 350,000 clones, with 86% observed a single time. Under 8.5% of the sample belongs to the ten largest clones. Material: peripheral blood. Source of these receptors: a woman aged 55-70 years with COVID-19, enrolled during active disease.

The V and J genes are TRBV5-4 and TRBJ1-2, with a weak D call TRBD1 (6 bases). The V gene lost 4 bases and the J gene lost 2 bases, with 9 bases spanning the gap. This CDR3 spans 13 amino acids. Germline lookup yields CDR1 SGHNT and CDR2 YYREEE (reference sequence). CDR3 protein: CASSTDSNYGYTF. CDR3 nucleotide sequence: TGTGCCAGCAGCACGGACAGCAACTATGGCTACACCTTC.

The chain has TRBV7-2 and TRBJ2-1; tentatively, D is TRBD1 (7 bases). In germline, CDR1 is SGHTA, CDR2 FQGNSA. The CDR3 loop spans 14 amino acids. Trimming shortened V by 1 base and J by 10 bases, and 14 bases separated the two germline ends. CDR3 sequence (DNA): TGTGCCAGCAGCTTAGGCGGAGGGGGCAGAGAGCAGTTCTTC. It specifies CASSLGGGGREQFF.

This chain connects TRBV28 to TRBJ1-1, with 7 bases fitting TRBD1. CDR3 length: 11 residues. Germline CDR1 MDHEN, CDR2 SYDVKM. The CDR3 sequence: CAQGVDTEAFF. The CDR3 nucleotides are TGTGCGCAGGGGGTTGACACTGAAGCTTTCTTT.

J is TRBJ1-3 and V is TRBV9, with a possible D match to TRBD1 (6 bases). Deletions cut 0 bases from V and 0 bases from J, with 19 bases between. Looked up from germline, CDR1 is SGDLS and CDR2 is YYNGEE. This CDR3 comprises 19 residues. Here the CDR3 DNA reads TGTGCCAGCAGCGTAGGAGGTTGGGGACACTTATCCTCTGGAAACACCATATATTTT. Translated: CASSVGGWGHLSSGNTIYF.

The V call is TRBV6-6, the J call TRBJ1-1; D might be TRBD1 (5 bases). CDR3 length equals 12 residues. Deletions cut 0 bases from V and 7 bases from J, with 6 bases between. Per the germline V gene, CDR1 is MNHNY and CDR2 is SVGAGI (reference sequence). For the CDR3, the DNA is TGTGCCAGCAGTTACTCAAGGGGTGAAGCTTTCTTT. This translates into CASSYSRGEAFF.

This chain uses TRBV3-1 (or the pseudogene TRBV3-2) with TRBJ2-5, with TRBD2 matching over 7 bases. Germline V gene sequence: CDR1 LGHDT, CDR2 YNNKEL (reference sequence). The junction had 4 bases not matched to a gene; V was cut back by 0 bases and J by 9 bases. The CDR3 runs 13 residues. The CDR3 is CASSQEVGRAQYF. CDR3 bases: TGTGCCAGCAGCCAAGAGGTGGGGAGGGCCCAGTACTTC.

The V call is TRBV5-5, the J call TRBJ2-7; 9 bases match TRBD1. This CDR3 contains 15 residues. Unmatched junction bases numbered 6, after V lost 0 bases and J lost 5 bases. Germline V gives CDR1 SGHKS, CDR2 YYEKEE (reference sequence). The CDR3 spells CASSLEGQGFHEQYF. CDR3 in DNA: TGTGCCAGCAGCTTGGAAGGACAGGGGTTCCACGAGCAGTACTTC.

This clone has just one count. The CDR3 region has the DNA TGTGCCAGCAGCGGCTACGGAGCCCCGGGTTCACCCCTCCACTTT. Protein sequence: CASSGYGAPGSPLHF. The chain links TRBV9 to TRBJ1-6; the D is unclear. The CDR3 sequence is 15 residues long. From germline, CDR1 is SGDLS and CDR2 YYNGEE. Trimming took 3 bases from V and 9 from J, leaving 16 bases between them.

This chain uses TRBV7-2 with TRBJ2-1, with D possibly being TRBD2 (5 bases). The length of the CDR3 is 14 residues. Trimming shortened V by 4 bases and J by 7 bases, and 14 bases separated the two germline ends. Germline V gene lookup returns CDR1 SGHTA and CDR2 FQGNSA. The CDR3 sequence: CASSWTDFPNEQFF. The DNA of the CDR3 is TGTGCCAGCAGCTGGACGGACTTTCCGAATGAGCAGTTCTTC.

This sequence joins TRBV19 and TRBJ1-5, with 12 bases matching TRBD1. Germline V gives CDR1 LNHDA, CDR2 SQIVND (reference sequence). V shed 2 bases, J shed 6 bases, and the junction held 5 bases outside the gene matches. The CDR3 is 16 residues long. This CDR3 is CASSIPGTGGFQPQHF. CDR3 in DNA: TGTGCCAGTAGTATACCAGGGACAGGGGGCTTTCAGCCCCAGCATTTT.

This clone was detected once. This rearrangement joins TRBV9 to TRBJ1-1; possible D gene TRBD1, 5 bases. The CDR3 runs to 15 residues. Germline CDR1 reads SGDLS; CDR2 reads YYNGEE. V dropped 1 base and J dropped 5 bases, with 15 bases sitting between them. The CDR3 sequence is CASSVSSQGITEAFF. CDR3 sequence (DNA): TGTGCCAGCAGCGTAAGCTCGCAGGGCATAACTGAAGCTTTCTTT.

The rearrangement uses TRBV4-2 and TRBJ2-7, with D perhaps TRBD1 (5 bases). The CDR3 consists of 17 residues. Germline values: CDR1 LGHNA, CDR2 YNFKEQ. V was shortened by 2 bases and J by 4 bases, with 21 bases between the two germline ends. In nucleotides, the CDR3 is TGTGCCAGCAGCCAACCCCCCGACTCCACAGGACCTTACGAGCAGTACTTC. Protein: CASSQPPDSTGPYEQYF.

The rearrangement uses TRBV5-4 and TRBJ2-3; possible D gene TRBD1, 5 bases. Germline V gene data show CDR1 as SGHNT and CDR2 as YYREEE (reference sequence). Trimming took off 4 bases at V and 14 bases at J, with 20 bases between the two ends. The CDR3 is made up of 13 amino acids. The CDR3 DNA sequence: TGTGCCAGCAGCAAGCGACCGGACATTACCCTGTATTTT. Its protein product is CASSKRPDITLYF.

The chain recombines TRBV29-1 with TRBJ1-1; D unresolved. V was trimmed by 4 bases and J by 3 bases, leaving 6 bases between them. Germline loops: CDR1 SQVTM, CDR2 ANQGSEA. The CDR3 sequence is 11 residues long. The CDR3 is CSVASDTEAFF. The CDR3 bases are TGCAGCGTTGCTTCGGACACTGAAGCTTTCTTT.

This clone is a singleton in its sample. CDR3 in amino acids: CASSQAKRQGFNEQFF. The CDR3 DNA sequence: TGTGCCAGCAGCCAAGCAAAGAGACAGGGTTTCAATGAGCAGTTCTTC. The J gene is TRBJ2-1, the V gene TRBV3-1 (or the pseudogene TRBV3-2); 7 nucleotides match TRBD1. The CDR3 runs 16 residues. V lost 1 base, J lost 6 bases, and 9 bases stayed unmatched. CDR1 is LGHDT, CDR2 YNNKEL, per germline (reference sequence).

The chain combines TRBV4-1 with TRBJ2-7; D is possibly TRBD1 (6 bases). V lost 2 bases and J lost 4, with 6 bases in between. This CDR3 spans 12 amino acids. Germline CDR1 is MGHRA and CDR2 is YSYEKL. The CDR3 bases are TGCGCCAGCAGCCAACAGGGGTACGAGCAGTACTTC. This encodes CASSQQGYEQYF.

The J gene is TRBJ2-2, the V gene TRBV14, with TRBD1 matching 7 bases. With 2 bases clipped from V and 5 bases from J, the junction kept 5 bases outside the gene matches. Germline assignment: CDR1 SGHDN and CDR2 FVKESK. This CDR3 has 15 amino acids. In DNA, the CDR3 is TGTGCCAGCAGCCAAAGGACAGGAGTAACCGGGGAGCTGTTTTTT. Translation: CASSQRTGVTGELFF.

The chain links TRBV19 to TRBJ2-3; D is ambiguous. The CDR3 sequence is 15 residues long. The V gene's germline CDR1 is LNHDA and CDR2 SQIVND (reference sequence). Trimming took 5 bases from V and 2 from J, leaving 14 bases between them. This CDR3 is CASSGLEQFTDTQYF. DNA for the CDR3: TGTGCCAGTAGTGGATTGGAACAGTTCACAGATACGCAGTATTTT. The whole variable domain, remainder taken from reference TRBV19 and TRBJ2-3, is DGGITQSPKYLFRKEGQNVTLSCEQNLNHDAMYWYRQDPGQGLRLIYYSQIVNDFQKGDIAEGYSVSREKKESFPLTVTSAQKNPTAFYLCASSGLEQFTDTQYFGPGTRLTVL.

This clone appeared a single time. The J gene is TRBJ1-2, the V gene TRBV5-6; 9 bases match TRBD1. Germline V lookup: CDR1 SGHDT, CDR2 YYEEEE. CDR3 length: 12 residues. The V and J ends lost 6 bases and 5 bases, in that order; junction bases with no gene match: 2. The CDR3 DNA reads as TGTGCCAGCATCGGGACAGGGTATGGCTACACCTTC. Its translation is CASIGTGYGYTF.

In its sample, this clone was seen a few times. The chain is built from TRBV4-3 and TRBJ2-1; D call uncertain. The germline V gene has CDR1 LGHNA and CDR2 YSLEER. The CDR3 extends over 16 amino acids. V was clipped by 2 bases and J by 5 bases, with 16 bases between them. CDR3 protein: CASSQRLGRLDNEQFF. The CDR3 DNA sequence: TGCGCCAGCAGCCAACGGCTGGGCAGGCTGGACAATGAGCAGTTCTTC.

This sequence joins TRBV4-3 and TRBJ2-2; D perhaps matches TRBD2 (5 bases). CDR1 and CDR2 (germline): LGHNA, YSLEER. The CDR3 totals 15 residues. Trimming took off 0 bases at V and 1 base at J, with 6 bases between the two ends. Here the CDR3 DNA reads TGCGCCAGCAGCCAAGAGGCGGGGAACACCGGGGAGCTGTTTTTT. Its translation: CASSQEAGNTGELFF.

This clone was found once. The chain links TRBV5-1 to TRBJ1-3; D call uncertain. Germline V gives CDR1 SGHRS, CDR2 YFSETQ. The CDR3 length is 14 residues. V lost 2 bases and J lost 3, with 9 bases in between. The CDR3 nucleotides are TGCGCCAGCAGCTTTACGCCAGATGGAAACACCATATATTTT. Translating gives CASSFTPDGNTIYF.

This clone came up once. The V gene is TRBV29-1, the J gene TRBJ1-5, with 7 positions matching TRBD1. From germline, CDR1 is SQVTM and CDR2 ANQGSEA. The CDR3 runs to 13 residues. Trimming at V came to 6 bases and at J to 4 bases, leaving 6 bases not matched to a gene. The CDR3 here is CSVAGTDNQPQHF. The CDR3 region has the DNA TGCAGCGTCGCCGGGACAGATAATCAGCCCCAGCATTTT. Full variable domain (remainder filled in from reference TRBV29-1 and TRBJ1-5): SAVISQKPSRDICQRGTSLTIQCQVDSQVTMMFWYRQQPGQSLTLIATANQGSEATYESGFVIDKFPISRPNLTFSTLTVSNMSPEDSSIYLCSVAGTDNQPQHFGDGTRLSIL.

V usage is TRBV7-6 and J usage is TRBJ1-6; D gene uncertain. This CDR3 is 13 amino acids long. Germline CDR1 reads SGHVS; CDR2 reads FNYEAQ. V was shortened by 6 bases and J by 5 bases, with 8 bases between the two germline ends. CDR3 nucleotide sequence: TGTGCCAGCAGTGCGTCGGATAATTCACCCCTCCACTTT. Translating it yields CASSASDNSPLHF.

The CDR3 region is CASSLETGLGYTF. The CDR3 coding sequence is TGTGCCAGCAGCCTTGAGACAGGGCTCGGCTACACCTTC. J is TRBJ1-2 and V is TRBV6-5; TRBD1 agrees at 7 bases. CDR3 length: 13 amino acids. Losses at the gene ends were 6 bases for V and 8 bases for J; bases not matched to a gene: 9. Germline V lookup: CDR1 MNHEY, CDR2 SVGAGI.

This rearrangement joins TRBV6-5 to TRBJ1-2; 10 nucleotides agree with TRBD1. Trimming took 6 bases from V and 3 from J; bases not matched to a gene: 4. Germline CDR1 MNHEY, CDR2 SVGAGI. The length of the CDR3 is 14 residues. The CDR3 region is CASRGQGLHYGYTF. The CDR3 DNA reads TGTGCCAGCAGGGGACAGGGGCTACACTATGGCTACACCTTC.

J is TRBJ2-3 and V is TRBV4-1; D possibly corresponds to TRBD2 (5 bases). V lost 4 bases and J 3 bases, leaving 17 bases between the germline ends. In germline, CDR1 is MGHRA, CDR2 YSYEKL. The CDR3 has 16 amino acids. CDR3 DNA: TGCGCCAGCAGCCCTCGTGACACCCGAGGGACAGATACGCAGTATTTT. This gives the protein CASSPRDTRGTDTQYF.

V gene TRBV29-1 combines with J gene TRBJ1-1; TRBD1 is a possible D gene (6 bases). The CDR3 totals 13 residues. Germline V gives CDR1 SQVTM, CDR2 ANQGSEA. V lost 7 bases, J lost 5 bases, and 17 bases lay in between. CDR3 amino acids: CSARRGGGTEAFF. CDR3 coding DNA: TGCAGCGCCCGGCGGGGAGGGGGGACTGAAGCTTTCTTT.

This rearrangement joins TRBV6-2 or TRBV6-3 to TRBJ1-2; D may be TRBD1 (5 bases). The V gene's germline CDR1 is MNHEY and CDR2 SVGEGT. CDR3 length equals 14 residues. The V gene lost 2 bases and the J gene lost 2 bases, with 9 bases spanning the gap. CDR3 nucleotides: TGTGCCAGCAGTTACGTGACAGCCAACTATGGCTACACCTTC. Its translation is CASSYVTANYGYTF.